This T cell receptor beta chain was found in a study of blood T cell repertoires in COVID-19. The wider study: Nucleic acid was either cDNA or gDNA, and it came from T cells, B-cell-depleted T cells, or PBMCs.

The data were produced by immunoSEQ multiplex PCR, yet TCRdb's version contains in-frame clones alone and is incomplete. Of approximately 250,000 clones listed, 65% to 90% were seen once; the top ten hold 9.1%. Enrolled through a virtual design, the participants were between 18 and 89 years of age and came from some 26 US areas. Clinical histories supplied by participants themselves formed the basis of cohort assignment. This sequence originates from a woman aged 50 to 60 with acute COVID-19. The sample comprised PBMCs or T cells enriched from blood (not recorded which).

In nucleotides, the CDR3 is TGTGCCAGCAGCCAAGGATGGGGGGCTAACTATGGCTACACCTTC. Translating gives CASSQGWGANYGYTF. The chain employs TRBV5-4 and TRBJ1-2, with D possibly being TRBD1 (5 bases). CDR1 and CDR2 from the germline V gene are SGHNT and YYREEE (reference sequence). With 4 bases removed from V and 0 bases from J, the gap between germline ends came to 13 bases. This CDR3 comprises 15 residues.